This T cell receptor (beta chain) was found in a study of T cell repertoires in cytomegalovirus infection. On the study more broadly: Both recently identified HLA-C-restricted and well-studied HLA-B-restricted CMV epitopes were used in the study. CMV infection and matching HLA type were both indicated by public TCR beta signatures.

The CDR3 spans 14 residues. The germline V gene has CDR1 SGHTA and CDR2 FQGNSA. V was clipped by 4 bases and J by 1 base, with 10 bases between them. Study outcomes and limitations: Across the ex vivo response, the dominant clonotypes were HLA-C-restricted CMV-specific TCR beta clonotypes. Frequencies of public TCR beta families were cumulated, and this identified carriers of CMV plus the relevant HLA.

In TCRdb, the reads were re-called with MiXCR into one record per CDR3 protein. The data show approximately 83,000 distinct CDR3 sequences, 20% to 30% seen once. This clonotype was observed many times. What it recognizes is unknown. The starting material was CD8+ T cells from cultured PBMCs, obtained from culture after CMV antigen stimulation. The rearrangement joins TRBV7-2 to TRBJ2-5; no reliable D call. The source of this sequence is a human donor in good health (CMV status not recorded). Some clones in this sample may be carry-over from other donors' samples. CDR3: CASSSARRQETQYF. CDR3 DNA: TGTGCCAGCAGCTCAGCTAGGCGCCAAGAGACCCAGTACTTC.